This T cell receptor (beta chain) originates from a study of blood T cells in healthy people across ages. On the study more broadly: Template switching recovered approximately one barcoded beta molecule for every two T cells.

Each individual donor underwent a draw of 8 to 10 milliliters of peripheral blood. It was with a sample-barcoded 5' primer and a J-beta primer mix that a second PCR of roughly 6 to 12 cycles was run. TCRdb re-analysed the 5' RACE reads in MiXCR, keeping a single row per CDR3 protein. The table records more than 900,000 distinct CDR3 sequences, around 29% of them present only once. The same sample was also used in a study of T cells of mothers and their children. That work contributes: A primer called M1S, used in the second PCR, added sample barcodes and 2-4 random nucleotides.

What was sequenced was blood. This clonotype originated in a middle-aged woman in good health.

The CDR3 sequence: CAIRDSYGYTF. The CDR3 DNA reads as TGTGCCATCAGGGACAGCTATGGCTACACCTTC. The chain combines TRBV10-3 with TRBJ1-2, with a weak D call TRBD1 (6 bases). The CDR3 covers 11 residues. CDR1 and CDR2 from the germline V gene are ENHRY and SYGVKD. The V end lost 6 bases, the J end lost 4 bases, and 6 bases lay between the germline ends.